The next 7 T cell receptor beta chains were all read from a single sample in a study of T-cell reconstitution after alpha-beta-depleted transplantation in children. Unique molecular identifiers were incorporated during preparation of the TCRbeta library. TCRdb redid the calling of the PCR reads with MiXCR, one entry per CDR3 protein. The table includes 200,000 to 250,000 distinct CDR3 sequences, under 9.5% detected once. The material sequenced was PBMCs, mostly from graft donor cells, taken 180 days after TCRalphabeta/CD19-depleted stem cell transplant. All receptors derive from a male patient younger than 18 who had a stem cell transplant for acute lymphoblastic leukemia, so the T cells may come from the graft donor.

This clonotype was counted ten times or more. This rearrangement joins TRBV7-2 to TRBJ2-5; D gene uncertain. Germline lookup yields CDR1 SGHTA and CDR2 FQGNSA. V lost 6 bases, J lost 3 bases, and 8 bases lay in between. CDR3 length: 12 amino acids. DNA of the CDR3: TGTGCCAGCAGTCGGGCCAAAGAGACCCAGTACTTC. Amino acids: CASSRAKETQYF.

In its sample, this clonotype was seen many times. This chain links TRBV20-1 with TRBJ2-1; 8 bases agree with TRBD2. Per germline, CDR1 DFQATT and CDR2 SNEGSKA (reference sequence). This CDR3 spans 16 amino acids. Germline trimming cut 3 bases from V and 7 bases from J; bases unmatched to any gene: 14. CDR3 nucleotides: TGCAGTGCTAGGGGGGGAGACGGGGGGGCCGGGAATGAGCAGTTCTTC. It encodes CSARGGDGGAGNEQFF.

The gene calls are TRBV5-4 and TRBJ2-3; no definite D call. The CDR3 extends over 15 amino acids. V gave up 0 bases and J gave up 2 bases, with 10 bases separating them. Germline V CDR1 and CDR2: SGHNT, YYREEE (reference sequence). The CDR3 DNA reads TGTGCCAGCAGCTTGGAAAAGAGGTCCACAGATACGCAGTATTTT. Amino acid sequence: CASSLEKRSTDTQYF.

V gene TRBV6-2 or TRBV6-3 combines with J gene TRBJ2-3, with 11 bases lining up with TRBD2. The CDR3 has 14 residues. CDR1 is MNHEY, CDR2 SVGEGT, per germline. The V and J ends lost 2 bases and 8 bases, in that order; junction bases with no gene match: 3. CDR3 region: CASSYTSGSITQYF. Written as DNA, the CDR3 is TGTGCCAGCAGTTACACTAGCGGGAGCATTACGCAGTATTTT.

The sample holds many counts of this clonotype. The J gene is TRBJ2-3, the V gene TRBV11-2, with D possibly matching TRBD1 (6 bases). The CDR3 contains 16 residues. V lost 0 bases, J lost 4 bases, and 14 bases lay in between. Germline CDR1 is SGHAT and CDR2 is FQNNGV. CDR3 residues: CASSLDRGGLADTQYF. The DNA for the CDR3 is TGTGCCAGCAGCTTAGACCGAGGGGGATTAGCAGATACGCAGTATTTT.

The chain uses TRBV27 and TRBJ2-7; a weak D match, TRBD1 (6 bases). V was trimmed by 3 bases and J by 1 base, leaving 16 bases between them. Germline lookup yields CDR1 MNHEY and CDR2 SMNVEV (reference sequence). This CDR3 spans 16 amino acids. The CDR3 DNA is TGTGCCAGCAGTTTCCTCCGGGACACGGGTTCCTACGAGCAGTACTTC. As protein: CASSFLRDTGSYEQYF.

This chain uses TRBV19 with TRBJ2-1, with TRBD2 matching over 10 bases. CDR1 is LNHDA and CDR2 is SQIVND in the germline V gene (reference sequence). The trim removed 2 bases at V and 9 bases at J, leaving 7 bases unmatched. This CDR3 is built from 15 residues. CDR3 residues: CASSILSGGVIEQFF. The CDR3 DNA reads TGTGCCAGTAGTATACTGAGCGGGGGGGTTATTGAGCAGTTCTTC.